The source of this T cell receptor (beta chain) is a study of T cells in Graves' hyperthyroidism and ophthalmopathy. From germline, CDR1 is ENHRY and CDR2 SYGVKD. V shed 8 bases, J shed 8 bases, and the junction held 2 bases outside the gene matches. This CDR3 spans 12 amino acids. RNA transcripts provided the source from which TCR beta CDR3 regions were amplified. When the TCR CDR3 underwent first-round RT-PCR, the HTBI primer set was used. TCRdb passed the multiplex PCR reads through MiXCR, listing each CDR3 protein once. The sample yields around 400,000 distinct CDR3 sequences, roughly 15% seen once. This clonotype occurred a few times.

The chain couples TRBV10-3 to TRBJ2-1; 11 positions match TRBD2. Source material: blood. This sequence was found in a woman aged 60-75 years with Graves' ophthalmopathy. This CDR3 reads CAIGTSGDEQFF. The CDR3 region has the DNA TGTGCCATCGGGACTAGCGGCGATGAGCAGTTCTTC.